Sequencing of this T cell receptor beta chain was carried out in a study of beta chain features in type 1 diabetes. The germline gives CDR1 SNHLY, CDR2 FYNNEI. V lost 5 bases and J lost 5, with 13 bases in between. The CDR3 is 13 amino acids. Study conclusions and caveats: Possible PCR preference for shorter templates applied equally to patients and controls. Type 1 diabetes patients had VDJ junctions that carried fewer insertions and more deletions.

Sequenced material consisted of expressed TCRB transcripts (all of the isolated RNA was reverse transcribed). Data came from immunoSEQ multiplex PCR; TCRdb stores just in-frame clones and leaves some out. The profile shows some 220,000 clones, approximately 10% of them singletons. This clone was seen more than once but under ten times. Its antigen remains unknown. Source material: central memory CD4+ T cells from blood. The V gene is TRBV2, the J gene TRBJ2-7; D is undetermined. This clonotype was sampled from a man between 18 and 35 years old in good health. CDR3 amino acids: CASSRDTDHEQYF. CDR3 DNA sequence: TGTGCCAGCAGTCGCGACACTGACCACGAGCAGTACTTC.